The rows below give T cell receptor beta chains drawn from one sample of a study of T cell responses to AZD1222 COVID-19 vaccine. TCRdb keeps only in-frame clones here, not all; method: immunoSEQ multiplex PCR. The profile covers more than 95,000 clones, with 70% to 90% appearing a single time and roughly 15% taken by the ten largest. Specimen: peripheral blood, collected 28 days after the second AZD1222 dose. All receptors come from an adult who received the AZD1222 COVID-19 vaccine. Each CDR3 is given with its conserved first and last residue. The D gene is left open where the match is weak. Clone size is not always given. Where it is, it says once, few, many or a class for expanded clones.

abundance: NA
j_gene: TRBJ1-4
d_gene: NA
v_gene: TRBV7-9
CDR3nt: TGTGCCAGCAGCTTAGGGGGAACCGGGTGGAATGAAAAACTGTTTTTT
CDR3aa: CASSLGGTGWNEKLFF

abundance: NA
j_gene: TRBJ1-5
d_gene: NA
v_gene: TRBV6-5
CDR3nt: TGTGCCAGCAGTTACGGACCTGAGGAAAGCCAGCCCCAGCATTTT
CDR3aa: CASSYGPEESQPQHF

abundance: NA
j_gene: TRBJ1-3
d_gene: NA
v_gene: TRBV12-3/TRBV12-4
CDR3nt: TGTGCCAGCAGCGACCTTTCTGGAAACACCATATATTTT
CDR3aa: CASSDLSGNTIYF

abundance: once
j_gene: TRBJ2-3
d_gene: NA
v_gene: TRBV13
CDR3nt: TGTGCCAGCAGCTTAGGAGGCAGGGGGGCCCATGATACGCAGTATTTT
CDR3aa: CASSLGGRGAHDTQYF

abundance: NA
j_gene: TRBJ1-4
d_gene: TRBD1
v_gene: TRBV9
CDR3nt: TGTGCCAGCAGCGCTTCCGGGACAGGGAACGAAAAACTGTTTTTT
CDR3aa: CASSASGTGNEKLFF

abundance: NA
j_gene: TRBJ1-1
d_gene: NA
v_gene: TRBV7-2
CDR3nt: TGTGCCAGCAGCTTAGTGGGACTGGAAAACACTGAAGCTTTCTTT
CDR3aa: CASSLVGLENTEAFF

abundance: NA
j_gene: TRBJ1-5
d_gene: NA
v_gene: TRBV5-8
CDR3nt: TGTGCCAGCAGCCTATACGTGGGCAATCAGCCCCAGCATTTT
CDR3aa: CASSLYVGNQPQHF

abundance: few
j_gene: TRBJ2-7
d_gene: TRBD2
v_gene: TRBV7-2
CDR3nt: TGTGCCAGCAGCTTGGGCGGGAGCGCCGCCTACGAGCAGTACTTC
CDR3aa: CASSLGGSAAYEQYF

abundance: NA
j_gene: TRBJ2-1
d_gene: TRBD2
v_gene: TRBV6-4
CDR3nt: TGTGCCAGCAGTGAGACTAGCGGGGATTACAATGAGCAGTTCTTC
CDR3aa: CASSETSGDYNEQFF

abundance: once
j_gene: TRBJ2-7
d_gene: NA
v_gene: TRBV6-6
CDR3nt: TGTGCCAGCAGTTACTCATACAACTACGAGCAGTACTTC
CDR3aa: CASSYSYNYEQYF

abundance: NA
j_gene: TRBJ2-2
d_gene: NA
v_gene: TRBV9
CDR3nt: TGTGCCAGCAGCGTAGTAGGAACCGGGGAGCTGTTTTTT
CDR3aa: CASSVVGTGELFF

abundance: NA
j_gene: TRBJ2-2
d_gene: TRBD1
v_gene: TRBV5-4
CDR3nt: TGTGCCAGCAGCTCGACAGGGGCCGACACCGGGGAGCTGTTTTTT
CDR3aa: CASSSTGADTGELFF

abundance: NA
j_gene: TRBJ1-4
d_gene: TRBD1
v_gene: TRBV15
CDR3nt: TGTGCCACCAGCAGAGATTTTGGCGACAGGGTATATGAAAAACTGTTTTTT
CDR3aa: CATSRDFGDRVYEKLFF

abundance: NA
j_gene: TRBJ2-3
d_gene: NA
v_gene: TRBV7-2
CDR3nt: TGTGCCAGCAGCTTAGTGTATGTCCTAGCGCAGTATTTT
CDR3aa: CASSLVYVLAQYF

abundance: NA
j_gene: TRBJ2-3
d_gene: TRBD2
v_gene: TRBV7-3
CDR3nt: TGTGCCAGCAGCTCGACTAGCGGGAGCGGAGATACGCAGTATTTT
CDR3aa: CASSSTSGSGDTQYF

abundance: NA
j_gene: TRBJ1-5
d_gene: NA
v_gene: TRBV19
CDR3nt: TGTGCCAGTAGTATTACAGATAGCAATCAGCCCCAGCATTTT
CDR3aa: CASSITDSNQPQHF

abundance: NA
j_gene: TRBJ1-6
d_gene: NA
v_gene: TRBV27
CDR3nt: TGTGCCAGCAGTCCCCAGGCCCCCCTGAATTCACCCCTCCACTTT
CDR3aa: CASSPQAPLNSPLHF

abundance: NA
j_gene: TRBJ2-3
d_gene: NA
v_gene: TRBV5-5
CDR3nt: TGTGCCAGCAGCGCTAGCACAGATACGCAGTATTTT
CDR3aa: CASSASTDTQYF

abundance: NA
j_gene: TRBJ2-2
d_gene: NA
v_gene: TRBV7-9
CDR3nt: TGTGCCAGCAGCTCAACCGTCGCCGGGGAGCTGTTTTTT
CDR3aa: CASSSTVAGELFF

abundance: NA
j_gene: TRBJ1-1
d_gene: NA
v_gene: TRBV29-1
CDR3nt: TGCAGCGACCGACAAGGGAACACTGAAGCTTTCTTT
CDR3aa: CSDRQGNTEAFF

abundance: once
j_gene: TRBJ2-2
d_gene: TRBD2
v_gene: TRBV10-2
CDR3nt: TGCGCCAGCACTGGACTAGCGGGGGTAAACACCGGGGAGCTGTTTTTT
CDR3aa: CASTGLAGVNTGELFF

abundance: NA
j_gene: TRBJ2-2
d_gene: TRBD1
v_gene: TRBV18
CDR3nt: TGTGCCAGCTCGCACGTAACAGGGGGCAACACCGGGGAGCTGTTTTTT
CDR3aa: CASSHVTGGNTGELFF

abundance: NA
j_gene: TRBJ1-1
d_gene: NA
v_gene: TRBV12-3/TRBV12-4
CDR3nt: TGTGCCAGCAGTTTATCGGGGGGAGCTTTCTTT
CDR3aa: CASSLSGGAFF

abundance: few
j_gene: TRBJ2-7
d_gene: TRBD1
v_gene: TRBV6-5
CDR3nt: TGTGCCAGCAGCCGGGGACAGGGGGCAATCTACGAGCAGTACTTC
CDR3aa: CASSRGQGAIYEQYF

abundance: NA
j_gene: TRBJ2-7
d_gene: TRBD2
v_gene: TRBV6-5
CDR3nt: TGTGCCAGCAGTAGGGGGACTAGCGGGAGGTTCGAGCAGTACTTC
CDR3aa: CASSRGTSGRFEQYF

abundance: NA
j_gene: TRBJ2-7
d_gene: TRBD2
v_gene: TRBV9
CDR3nt: TGTGCCAGCAGCGAGGGACTAGCGGGGGGGACGTACGAGCAGTACTTC
CDR3aa: CASSEGLAGGTYEQYF

abundance: NA
j_gene: TRBJ1-5
d_gene: NA
v_gene: TRBV5-6
CDR3nt: TGTGCCAGCAGCCTATTTGACAGAATACCCGATCATAGCAATCAGCCCCAGCATTTT
CDR3aa: CASSLFDRIPDHSNQPQHF

abundance: NA
j_gene: TRBJ1-1
d_gene: TRBD1
v_gene: TRBV19
CDR3nt: TGTGCCAGTAGTCGCGCCCCTCGGCAGGGGGCATCTGAAGCTTTCTTT
CDR3aa: CASSRAPRQGASEAFF

abundance: NA
j_gene: TRBJ1-2
d_gene: NA
v_gene: TRBV6-1
CDR3nt: TGTGCCAGCAGTGATTCTGGGAGTAACTATGGCTACACCTTC
CDR3aa: CASSDSGSNYGYTF

abundance: NA
j_gene: TRBJ1-1
d_gene: NA
v_gene: TRBV30
CDR3nt: TGTGCCTGGAGTGTTTTGGGGATTAAGGAAACTGAAGCTTTCTTT
CDR3aa: CAWSVLGIKETEAFF

abundance: NA
j_gene: TRBJ1-1
d_gene: NA
v_gene: TRBV27
CDR3nt: TGTGCCAGCAGTCCCCCCGGGGCGTTGAACACTGAAGCTTTCTTT
CDR3aa: CASSPPGALNTEAFF

abundance: NA
j_gene: TRBJ2-1
d_gene: TRBD2
v_gene: TRBV10-3
CDR3nt: TGTGCCATCAGTGAACGTTCGCCTAGCGGTGTTTCCCACAATGAGCAGTTCTTC
CDR3aa: CAISERSPSGVSHNEQFF

abundance: NA
j_gene: TRBJ1-4
d_gene: NA
v_gene: TRBV7-9
CDR3nt: TGTGCCAGCAGCTTAGCGAGGGTGGGAGGCGAAAAACTGTTTTTT
CDR3aa: CASSLARVGGEKLFF

abundance: NA
j_gene: TRBJ2-1
d_gene: TRBD2
v_gene: TRBV5-1
CDR3nt: TGCGCCAGCGTCCCTAATCCGGGAGGATCCTACAATGAGCAGTTCTTC
CDR3aa: CASVPNPGGSYNEQFF

abundance: NA
j_gene: TRBJ2-7
d_gene: TRBD1
v_gene: TRBV5-5
CDR3nt: TGTGCCAGCAGTGCCGGGACAGGGGTCTACGAGCAGTACTTC
CDR3aa: CASSAGTGVYEQYF

abundance: NA
j_gene: TRBJ1-5
d_gene: NA
v_gene: TRBV30
CDR3nt: TGTGCCTGGAGTAGGACAGCGGGCGAGCCCCAGCATTTT
CDR3aa: CAWSRTAGEPQHF

abundance: NA
j_gene: TRBJ1-5
d_gene: NA
v_gene: TRBV28
CDR3nt: TGTGCCAGCAGTCAAGCACCCCTGACACGGGGTAATCAGCCCCAGCATTTT
CDR3aa: CASSQAPLTRGNQPQHF

abundance: NA
j_gene: TRBJ1-5
d_gene: NA
v_gene: TRBV7-2
CDR3nt: TGTGCCAGCAGCTTTCGGGCAGGAATTTATAGCAATCAGCCCCAGCATTTT
CDR3aa: CASSFRAGIYSNQPQHF

abundance: few
j_gene: TRBJ1-5
d_gene: TRBD1
v_gene: TRBV7-8
CDR3nt: TGTGCCAGCAGCTCGACAGGGGGCAATTATCAGCCCCAGCATTTT
CDR3aa: CASSSTGGNYQPQHF

abundance: NA
j_gene: TRBJ2-7
d_gene: NA
v_gene: TRBV7-8
CDR3nt: TGTGCCAGCAGCTTAGGCCTGTTGAACGAGCAGTACTTC
CDR3aa: CASSLGLLNEQYF

abundance: NA
j_gene: TRBJ2-3
d_gene: NA
v_gene: TRBV7-9
CDR3nt: TGTGCCAGTGTGATGCGCTGGGGCACAGATACGCAGTATTTT
CDR3aa: CASVMRWGTDTQYF